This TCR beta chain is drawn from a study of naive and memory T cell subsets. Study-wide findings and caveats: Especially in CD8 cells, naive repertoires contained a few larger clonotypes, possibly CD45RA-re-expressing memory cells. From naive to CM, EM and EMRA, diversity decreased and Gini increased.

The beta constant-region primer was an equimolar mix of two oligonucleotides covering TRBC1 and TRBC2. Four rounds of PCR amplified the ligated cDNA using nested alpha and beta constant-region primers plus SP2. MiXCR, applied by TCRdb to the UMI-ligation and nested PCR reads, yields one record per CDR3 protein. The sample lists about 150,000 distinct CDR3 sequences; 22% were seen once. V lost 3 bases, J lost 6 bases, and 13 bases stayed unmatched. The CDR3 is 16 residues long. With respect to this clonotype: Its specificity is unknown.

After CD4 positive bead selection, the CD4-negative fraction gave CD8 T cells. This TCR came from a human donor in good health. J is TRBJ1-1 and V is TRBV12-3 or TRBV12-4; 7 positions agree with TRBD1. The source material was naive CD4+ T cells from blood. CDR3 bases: TGTGCCAGCAGTTTTGGAGGGGGCAGATCAAGCGCTGAAGCTTTCTTT. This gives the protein CASSFGGGRSSAEAFF.